The following is a TCR beta chain sequence with its context. There is no known antigen for this receptor. One junction end does not reproduce the germline sequence, and a read error may be involved. Ficoll-Paque density gradient centrifugation was used to isolate PBMCs. These data are taken from a study of T-cell memory formation after mild COVID-19 (dated by TCRdb to the early 2020s). Background for the entire study: TCR sequence clusters from the two donors were found to be largely donor specific. Longitudinal TCRalpha and TCRbeta repertoire sequencing tracked T-cell clones expanding and contracting after mild COVID-19 in a couple of donors. Two young, previously healthy adult volunteers, one female and one male, were included in the cohort.

Sequencing relied on an Illumina NovaSeq 6000. TCRalpha and TCRbeta cDNA libraries were built by 5'RACE with constant-segment primers, adding sample barcodes and unique molecular identifiers. RNA was extracted from every sample with Trizol reagent. The libraries were amplified in two PCR steps, and the second step added a second sample barcode and Illumina TruSeq adapters. Sequencing of the libraries was done on an Illumina NovaSeq, producing 2 x 150 bp paired-end reads. As for how the authors treated the data: With migec v1.2.7, reads were demultiplexed and then collapsed into UMI-guided consensus sequences. With mixcr v2.1.11, UMI consensuses were aligned to TRA and TRB V and J templates and assembled into clonotypes. A clonotype was counted as expanded or contracted only when both edgeR and NoisET called the clonotype significant, with the noise models trained on biological replicates. For edgeR calls, the cutoffs were a false discovery rate-adjusted p below 0.01 and a log2 fold-change threshold of 1. PCA with hierarchical clustering of max-normalized trajectories of the 1000 most abundant clonotypes was used as exploratory dynamics analysis. The CD4 or CD8 phenotype of responding clones was assigned using the separately sequenced CD4+ and CD8+ repertoires. Using fastp at Q25 and MiXCR, TCRdb reprocessed the public reads and kept productive beta chains. Entries that share a CDR3 protein sequence are merged under the most common genes and DNA. These V and J calls derive from TCRdb rather than the authors' analysis. Here the sample has around 80,000 distinct CDR3 sequences; around 13% occur a single time. 31% of the sample comes from the top ten.

From its cysteine to its phenylalanine, the CDR3 spans 16 amino acids. Only CDR3 DNA remains: 48 bases, in frame from the first base. Reading the germline V gene gives CDR1 SGHTA and CDR2 FQGNSA. Summary of the overall study and its limitations: Contracting CD4+ clones were found mainly in CM and EM memory subsets, while CD8+ clones were enriched in EMRA. The second-wave clones that peaked on day 37 were not confirmed to be SARS-CoV-2 specific. Some responding clones were detected in pre-infection memory, which suggested that pre-existing cross-reactive memory T cells had joined the SARS-CoV-2 response. Clones contracting from day 15 to 85 had balanced CD4/CD8 phenotypes, while a second wave expanding from day 15 to 37 was biased towards CD4+. The study included only a couple of mild cases, and larger cohorts that include severe cases with pre-infection samples were judged to be necessary.

The sequence was collected from an adult woman who had mild COVID-19 (a few samples of this study predate the infection). The sample titles of this study are shuffled in the database, so cell type and time point are left out; the donor was told from shared clones. This sequence uses TRBV7-2 and TRBJ2-3; TRBD2 aligns with 11 central bases. The material sequenced was PBMCs or a T cell subset sorted from them (not recorded which). The CDR3 is CASSLASGRFADTQYF. The sequence in DNA is TGTGCCAGCAGCCTAGCTAGCGGGAGGTTCGCAGATACGCAGTATTTT.